The rows below give T cell receptor beta chains drawn from one sample of a study of cytomegalovirus exposure and HLA in healthy donors. Clones were read by immunoSEQ multiplex PCR, and TCRdb kept only the in-frame ones, dropping some. The ten top clones account for 6.5%, within a sample of under 200,000 clones. The sequenced material came from PBMCs. These TCRs come from a man younger than 45 in good health and CMV-seronegative. Both conserved end residues are part of each CDR3. D genes are given only for firm matches.

J | D | V | length | CDR3 | DNA
TRBJ2-3 | TRBD1 | TRBV9 | 15 | CASSVGGTGTDTQYF | TGTGCCAGCAGCGTAGGAGGGACAGGCACAGATACGCAGTATTTT
TRBJ2-2 | TRBD1 | TRBV4-2 | 18 | CASSQAGLGQGNTGELFF | TGTGCCAGCAGCCAAGCTGGCTTGGGACAGGGGAACACCGGGGAGCTGTTTTTT
TRBJ1-6 | - | TRBV6-5 | 15 | CASSYFTEPNSPLHF | TGTGCCAGCAGTTACTTCACAGAACCGAATTCACCCCTCCACTTT
TRBJ1-2 | - | TRBV7-2 | 15 | CASSLGPGTNYGYTF | TGTGCCAGCAGCTTAGGTCCGGGGACTAACTATGGCTACACCTTC
TRBJ1-4 | - | TRBV7-9 | 13 | CASSLMFREKLFF | TGTGCCAGCAGCTTAATGTTCCGGGAAAAACTGTTTTTT
TRBJ2-2 | - | TRBV18 | 13 | CASSPTVTGELFF | TGTGCCAGCTCACCGACAGTTACCGGGGAGCTGTTTTTT
TRBJ1-2 | - | TRBV15 | 15 | CATSRGEPLAYGYTF | TGTGCCACCAGCAGAGGCGAGCCCCTAGCCTATGGCTACACCTTC
TRBJ2-1 | TRBD1 | TRBV6-5 | 16 | CASSSVTGGPYNEQFF | TGTGCCAGCAGTTCAGTAACAGGGGGCCCCTACAATGAGCAGTTCTTC
TRBJ1-5 | - | TRBV19 | 16 | CASSIGRGIRSQPQHF | TGTGCCAGTAGTATAGGGCGCGGGATCAGGAGTCAGCCCCAGCATTTT
TRBJ2-5 | TRBD1 | TRBV5-1 | 16 | CASSLGAGGGQETQYF | TGCGCCAGCAGCTTGGGGGCAGGGGGCGGGCAAGAGACCCAGTACTTC